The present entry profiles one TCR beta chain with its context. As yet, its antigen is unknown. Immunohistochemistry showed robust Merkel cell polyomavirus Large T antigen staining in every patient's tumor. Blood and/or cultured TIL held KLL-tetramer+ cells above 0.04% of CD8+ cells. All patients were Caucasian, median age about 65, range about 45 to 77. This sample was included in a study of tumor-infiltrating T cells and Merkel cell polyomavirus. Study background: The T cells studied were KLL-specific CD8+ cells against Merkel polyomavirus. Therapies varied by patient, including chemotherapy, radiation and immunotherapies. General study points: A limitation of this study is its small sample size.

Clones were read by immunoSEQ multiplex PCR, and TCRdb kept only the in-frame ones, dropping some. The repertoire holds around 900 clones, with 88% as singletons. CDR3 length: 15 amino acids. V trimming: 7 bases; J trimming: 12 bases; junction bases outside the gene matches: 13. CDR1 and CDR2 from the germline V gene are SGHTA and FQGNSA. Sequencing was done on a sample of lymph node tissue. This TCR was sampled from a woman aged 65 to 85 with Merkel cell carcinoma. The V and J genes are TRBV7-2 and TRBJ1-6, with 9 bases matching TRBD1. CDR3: CASTTTRQGGLPLHF. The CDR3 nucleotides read TGTGCCAGCACCACCACCCGACAGGGGGGGTTACCCCTCCACTTT.